This T cell receptor (beta chain) was captured by sequencing in a study of identical twins. The table lists this clonotype with a few counts. This CDR3 region has 14 residues. Trimming removed 7 bases at V and 5 bases at J, with 17 bases between. Germline V CDR1 and CDR2: SGHAT, FQNNGV. TCRdb recomputed calls from the 5' RACE reads with MiXCR, one row per CDR3 protein. The top ten clones hold about 0.25% of a sample with 1.5 million to 2 million distinct CDR3 sequences, less than 35% of them seen once. The receptor comes from a newborn girl in good health. Sequenced sample: cord blood. This rearrangement joins TRBV11-2 to TRBJ2-5; D is perhaps TRBD1 (5 bases). The chain's CDR3 is CASNHWGLGETQYF. In DNA form, the CDR3 reads TGTGCCAGCAACCATTGGGGCCTCGGGGAGACCCAGTACTTC.